This T cell receptor beta chain was captured by sequencing in a study of blood T cell repertoires in COVID-19. Overall study: PBMCs, B-cell-depleted T cells, or T cells provided the cDNA or gDNA that made up the material.

V lost 0 bases to trimming and J lost 9 bases, with 10 bases between them. This CDR3 is 13 amino acids long. Original handling: Cell counts per sample came from amplifying reference gene primers. The table came from immunoSEQ multiplex PCR; TCRdb's copy has only in-frame clones and leaves some out. V, J and clone size are those of that table, while D and trimming were read from the DNA. The repertoire includes under 300,000 clones, approximately 79% of them detected once, and approximately 4% sits in the top ten. This clone has just a few counts. Input material: peripheral blood. This TCR came from a woman in her forties with active or convalescent COVID-19. The V gene is TRBV12-3 or TRBV12-4, the J gene TRBJ2-3, with D maybe TRBD1 (6 bases). Here the CDR3 reads CASSLADQGTQYF. The CDR3 DNA follows: TGTGCCAGCAGTTTAGCCGATCAGGGGACGCAGTATTTT.